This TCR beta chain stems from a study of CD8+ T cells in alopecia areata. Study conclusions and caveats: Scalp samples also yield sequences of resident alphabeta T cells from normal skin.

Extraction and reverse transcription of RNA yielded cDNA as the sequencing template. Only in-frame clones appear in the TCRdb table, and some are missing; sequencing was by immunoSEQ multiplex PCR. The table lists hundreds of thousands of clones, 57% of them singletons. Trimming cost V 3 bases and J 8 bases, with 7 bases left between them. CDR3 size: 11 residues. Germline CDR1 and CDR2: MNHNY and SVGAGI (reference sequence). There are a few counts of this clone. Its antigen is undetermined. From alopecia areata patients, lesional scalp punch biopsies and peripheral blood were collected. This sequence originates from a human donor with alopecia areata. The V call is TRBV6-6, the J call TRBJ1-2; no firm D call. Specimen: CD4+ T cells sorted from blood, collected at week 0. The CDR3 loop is CASSYGVGYTF. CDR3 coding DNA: TGTGCCAGCAGTTATGGGGTCGGCTACACCTTC.